This TCR beta chain emerged from a study of T cell repertoires in cytomegalovirus infection. As for this clonotype: The antigen remains undetermined.

TCRdb passed the reads through MiXCR, listing each CDR3 protein once. The sample contains roughly 990,000 distinct CDR3 sequences, roughly 30% of which appear only once. The CDR3 extends over 15 amino acids. Between the trimmed V and J ends, which lost 3 bases and 5 bases, there was a span of 15 bases. Looked up from germline, CDR1 is SGHVS and CDR2 is FQNEAQ. V usage is TRBV7-8 and J usage is TRBJ2-3, with D hard to call. This receptor was identified in a human donor in good health (CMV status not recorded). Some clones in this sample may be carry-over from other donors' samples. The sequenced sample was cultured CD8+ T cells from PBMCs, obtained from culture after CMV antigen stimulation. The CDR3 reads CASSFRDLLGDTQYF. The CDR3 coding sequence is TGTGCCAGCAGCTTCCGCGATCTTTTGGGAGATACGCAGTATTTT.